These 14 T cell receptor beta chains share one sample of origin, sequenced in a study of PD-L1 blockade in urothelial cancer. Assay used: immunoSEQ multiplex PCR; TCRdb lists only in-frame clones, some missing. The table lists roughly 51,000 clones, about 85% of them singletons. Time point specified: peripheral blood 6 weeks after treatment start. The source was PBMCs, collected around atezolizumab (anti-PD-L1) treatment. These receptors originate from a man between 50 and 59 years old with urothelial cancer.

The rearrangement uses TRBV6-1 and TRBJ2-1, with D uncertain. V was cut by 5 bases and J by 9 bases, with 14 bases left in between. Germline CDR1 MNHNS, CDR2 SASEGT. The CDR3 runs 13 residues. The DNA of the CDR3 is TGTGCCAGCAGTCCATTACCGGCAGGTGAGCAGTTCTTC. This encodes CASSPLPAGEQFF.

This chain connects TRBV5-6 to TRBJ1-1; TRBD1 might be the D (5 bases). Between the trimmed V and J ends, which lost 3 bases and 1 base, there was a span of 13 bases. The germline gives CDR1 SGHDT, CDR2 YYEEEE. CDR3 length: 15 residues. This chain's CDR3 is CASSWEGRTNTEAFF. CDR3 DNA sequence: TGTGCCAGCAGCTGGGAGGGACGGACGAACACTGAAGCTTTCTTT.

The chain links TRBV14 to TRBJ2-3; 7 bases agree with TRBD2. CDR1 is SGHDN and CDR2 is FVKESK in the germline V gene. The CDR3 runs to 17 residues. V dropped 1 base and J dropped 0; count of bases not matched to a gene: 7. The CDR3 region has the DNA TGTGCCAGCAGCCAAGCCCGGGAGGCCCACAGCACAGATACGCAGTATTTT. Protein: CASSQAREAHSTDTQYF. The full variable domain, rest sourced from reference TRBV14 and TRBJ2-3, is EAGVTQFPSHSVIEKGQTVTLRCDPISGHDNLYWYRRVMGKEIKFLLHFVKESKQDESGMPNNRFLAERTGGTYSTLKVQPAELEDSGVYFCASSQAREAHSTDTQYFGPGTRLTVL.

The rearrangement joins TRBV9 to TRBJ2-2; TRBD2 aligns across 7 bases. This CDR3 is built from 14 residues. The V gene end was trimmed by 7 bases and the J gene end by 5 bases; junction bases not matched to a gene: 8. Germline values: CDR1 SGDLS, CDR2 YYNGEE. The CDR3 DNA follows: TGTGCCAGCGCGTTGGGGGGGAGGACCGGGGAGCTGTTTTTT. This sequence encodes CASALGGRTGELFF.

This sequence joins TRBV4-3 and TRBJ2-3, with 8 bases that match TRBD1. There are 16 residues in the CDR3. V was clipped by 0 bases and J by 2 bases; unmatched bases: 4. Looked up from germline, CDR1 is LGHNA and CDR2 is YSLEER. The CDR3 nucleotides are TGCGCCAGCAGCCAAGATGGGACAGGAGCCACAGATACGCAGTATTTT. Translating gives CASSQDGTGATDTQYF.

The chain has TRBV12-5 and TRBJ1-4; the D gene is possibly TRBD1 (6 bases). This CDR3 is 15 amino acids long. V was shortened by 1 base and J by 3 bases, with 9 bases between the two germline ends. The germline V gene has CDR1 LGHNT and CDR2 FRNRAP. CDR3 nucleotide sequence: TGTGCTAGTGGTTTGGGGACAGTGGCTAATGAAAAACTGTTTTTT. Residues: CASGLGTVANEKLFF. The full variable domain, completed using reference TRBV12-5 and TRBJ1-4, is DARVTQTPRHKVTEMGQEVTMRCQPILGHNTVFWYRQTMMQGLELLAYFRNRAPLDDSGMPKDRFSAEMPDATLATLKIQPSEPRDSAVYFCASGLGTVANEKLFFGSGTQLSVL.

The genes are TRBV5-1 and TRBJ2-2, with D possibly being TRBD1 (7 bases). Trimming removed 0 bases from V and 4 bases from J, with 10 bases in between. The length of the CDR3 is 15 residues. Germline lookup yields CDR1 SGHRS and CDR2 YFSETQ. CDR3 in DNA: TGCGCCAGCAGCTTGGACAGGGGAGGCACCGGGGAGCTGTTTTTT. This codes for CASSLDRGGTGELFF.

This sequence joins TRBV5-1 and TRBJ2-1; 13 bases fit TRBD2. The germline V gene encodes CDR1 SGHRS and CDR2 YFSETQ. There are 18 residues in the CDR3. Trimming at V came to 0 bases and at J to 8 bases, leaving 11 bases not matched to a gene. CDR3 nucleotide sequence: TGCGCCAGCAGCTTGGAGGGACTAGCGGGGCTACGAGGCGATGAGCAGTTCTTC. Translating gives CASSLEGLAGLRGDEQFF.

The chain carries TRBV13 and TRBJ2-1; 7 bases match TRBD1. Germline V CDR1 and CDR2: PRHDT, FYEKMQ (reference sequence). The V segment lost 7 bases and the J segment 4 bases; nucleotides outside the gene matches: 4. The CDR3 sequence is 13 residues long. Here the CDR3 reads CASKRGQYNEQFF. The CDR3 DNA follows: TGTGCCAGCAAAAGGGGGCAGTACAATGAGCAGTTCTTC.

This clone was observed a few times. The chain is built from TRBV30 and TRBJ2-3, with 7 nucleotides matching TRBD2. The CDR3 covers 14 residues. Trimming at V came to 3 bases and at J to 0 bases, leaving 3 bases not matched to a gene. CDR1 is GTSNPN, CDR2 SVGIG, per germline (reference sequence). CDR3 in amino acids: CAWRTGGSTDTQYF. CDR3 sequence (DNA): TGTGCCTGGAGGACCGGGGGGAGCACAGATACGCAGTATTTT.

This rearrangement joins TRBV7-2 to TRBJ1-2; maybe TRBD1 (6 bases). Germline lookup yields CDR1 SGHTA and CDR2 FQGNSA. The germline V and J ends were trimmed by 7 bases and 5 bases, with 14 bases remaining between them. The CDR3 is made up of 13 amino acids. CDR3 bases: TGTGCCAGCACCCCAGACAGGATTTATGGCTACACCTTC. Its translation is CASTPDRIYGYTF.

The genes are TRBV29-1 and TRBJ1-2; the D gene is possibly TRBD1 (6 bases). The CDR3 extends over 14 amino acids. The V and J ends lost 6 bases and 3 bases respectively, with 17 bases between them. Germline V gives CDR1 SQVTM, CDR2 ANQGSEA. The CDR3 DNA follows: TGCAGCGTAGCTACAGGGAGATTGGACTATGGCTACACCTTC. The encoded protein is CSVATGRLDYGYTF.

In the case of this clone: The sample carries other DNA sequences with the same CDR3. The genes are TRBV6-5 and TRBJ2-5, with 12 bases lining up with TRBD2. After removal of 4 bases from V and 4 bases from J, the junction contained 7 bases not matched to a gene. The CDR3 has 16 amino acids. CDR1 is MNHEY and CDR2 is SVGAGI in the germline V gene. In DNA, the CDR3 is TGTGCCAGCAGTTCCCCTAGCGGGAGGGCTGGAGAGACCCAGTACTTC. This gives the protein CASSSPSGRAGETQYF.

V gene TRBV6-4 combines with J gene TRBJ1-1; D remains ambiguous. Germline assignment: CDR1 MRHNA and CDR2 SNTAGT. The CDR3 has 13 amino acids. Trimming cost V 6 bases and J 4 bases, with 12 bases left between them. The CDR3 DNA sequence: TGTGCCAGCAGGATTGGTCGGGTCACTGAAGCTTTCTTT. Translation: CASRIGRVTEAFF.